A single sample gave rise to the 10 T cell receptor beta chains below, sequenced in a study of blood T cell repertoires in COVID-19. This table comes from immunoSEQ multiplex PCR, and its TCRdb copy is limited to in-frame clones, with some not included. The sample yields some 48,000 clones, roughly 82% seen once. The sequenced sample was peripheral blood. These receptors came from a human donor in a cohort sampled during active COVID-19.

The V gene is TRBV6-2 or TRBV6-3, the J gene TRBJ2-1; TRBD2 matches 13 bases. Germline V gene lookup returns CDR1 MNHEY and CDR2 SVGEGT. Losses at the gene ends were 2 bases for V and 4 bases for J; bases not matched to a gene: 8. CDR3 length equals 18 residues. The CDR3 sequence is CASSYTGLAGDVYNEQFF. In nucleotides, the CDR3 is TGTGCCAGCAGTTACACCGGACTAGCGGGAGATGTGTACAATGAGCAGTTCTTC.

V and J are TRBV28 and TRBJ2-7, with D perhaps matching TRBD1 (6 bases). This CDR3 spans 14 amino acids. Trimming shortened V by 4 bases and J by 1 base, and 11 bases separated the two germline ends. Germline lookup yields CDR1 MDHEN and CDR2 SYDVKM. The CDR3 nucleotides are TGTGCCAGCAGTTCCCCTGACAGGTCCTACGAGCAGTACTTC. Amino acids: CASSSPDRSYEQYF.

This chain connects TRBV4-3 to TRBJ2-1; 14 bases map to TRBD2. Germline V gives CDR1 LGHNA, CDR2 YSLEER. The CDR3 loop spans 19 amino acids. Trimming took 0 bases from V and 6 from J; bases not matched to a gene: 10. CDR3 sequence: CASSQEAPRTSGRSNEQFF. CDR3 DNA: TGCGCCAGCAGCCAAGAGGCACCTCGGACTAGCGGGAGGAGCAATGAGCAGTTCTTC.

The chain couples TRBV12-5 to TRBJ1-4; D gene unclear. CDR1 LGHNT and CDR2 FRNRAP come from the germline V gene. CDR3 length: 14 residues. Deletions cut 6 bases from V and 0 bases from J, with 8 bases between. DNA for the CDR3: TGTGCTAGTGGGCCCGGTGCAACTAATGAAAAACTGTTTTTT. This sequence encodes CASGPGATNEKLFF.

The chain joins TRBV7-2 to TRBJ1-6, with a tentative D call TRBD1 (6 bases). This CDR3 region has 16 residues. Germline-derived CDR1 and CDR2 are SGHTA and FQGNSA. V was trimmed by 3 bases and J by 7 bases, leaving 16 bases between them. The CDR3, as DNA: TGTGCCAGCAGCTTTGCGTCCTCTCAGGGGAATTCACCCCTCCACTTT. As protein: CASSFASSQGNSPLHF. The complete variable domain, with remaining parts taken from reference TRBV7-2 and TRBJ1-6, reads GAGVSQSPSNKVTEKGKDVELRCDPISGHTALYWYRQSLGQGLEFLIYFQGNSAPDKSGLPSDRFSAERTGGSVSTLTIQRTQQEDSAVYLCASSFASSQGNSPLHFGNGTRLTVT.

V gene TRBV9 combines with J gene TRBJ1-4, with D perhaps matching TRBD1 (5 bases). CDR3 size: 15 residues. Trimming shortened V by 1 base and J by 8 bases, and 15 bases separated the two germline ends. The germline V gene encodes CDR1 SGDLS and CDR2 YYNGEE. Here the CDR3 reads CASSVRSGGGEKLFF. DNA for the CDR3: TGTGCCAGCAGCGTAAGATCCGGGGGTGGAGAAAAACTGTTTTTT. The full variable domain, in which reference TRBV9 and TRBJ1-4 provide the parts outside the CDR3, is DSGVTQTPKHLITATGQRVTLRCSPRSGDLSVYWYQQSLDQGLQFLIQYYNGEERAKGNILERFSAQQFPDLHSELNLSSLELGDSALYFCASSVRSGGGEKLFFGSGTQLSVL.

This chain connects TRBV28 to TRBJ2-7; 7 bases line up with TRBD2. Germline-derived CDR1 and CDR2 are MDHEN and SYDVKM. After removal of 5 bases from V and 0 bases from J, the junction contained 7 bases not matched to a gene. This CDR3 has 15 residues. CDR3 loop: CASSGLGGFSYEQYF. CDR3 sequence (DNA): TGTGCCAGCAGTGGACTAGGCGGGTTCTCCTACGAGCAGTACTTC.

The chain is built from TRBV9 and TRBJ2-7; 7 positions match TRBD2. The CDR3 covers 16 residues. The germline V gene has CDR1 SGDLS and CDR2 YYNGEE. The V segment lost 0 bases and the J segment 3 bases; nucleotides outside the gene matches: 9. The CDR3 sequence is CASSVGPMTGGYEQYF. CDR3 sequence (DNA): TGTGCCAGCAGCGTAGGTCCCATGACGGGGGGCTACGAGCAGTACTTC.

V gene TRBV28 combines with J gene TRBJ2-3; 10 bases align to TRBD2. The germline gives CDR1 MDHEN, CDR2 SYDVKM. The CDR3 totals 15 residues. V gave up 6 bases and J gave up 3 bases; unmatched junction bases: 6. The CDR3 coding sequence is TGTGCCAGCAGCACTCCGGGACTAGCGACAGATACGCAGTATTTT. Protein sequence: CASSTPGLATDTQYF. Based on the CDR3 plus reference TRBV28 and TRBJ2-3, the full variable domain is DVKVTQSSRYLVKRTGEKVFLECVQDMDHENMFWYRQDPGLGLRLIYFSYDVKMKEKGDIPEGYSVSREKKERFSLILESASTNQTSMYLCASSTPGLATDTQYFGPGTRLTVL.

This chain connects TRBV10-1 to TRBJ1-2; TRBD1 matches 9 bases. CDR1 is WNHNN and CDR2 is SYGVQD in the germline V gene (reference sequence). After removal of 4 bases from V and 4 bases from J, the junction contained 4 bases not matched to a gene. The CDR3 has 14 amino acids. The CDR3 loop is CASSARTGVYGYTF. CDR3 coding DNA: TGCGCCAGCAGTGCCCGGACAGGGGTCTATGGCTACACCTTC.